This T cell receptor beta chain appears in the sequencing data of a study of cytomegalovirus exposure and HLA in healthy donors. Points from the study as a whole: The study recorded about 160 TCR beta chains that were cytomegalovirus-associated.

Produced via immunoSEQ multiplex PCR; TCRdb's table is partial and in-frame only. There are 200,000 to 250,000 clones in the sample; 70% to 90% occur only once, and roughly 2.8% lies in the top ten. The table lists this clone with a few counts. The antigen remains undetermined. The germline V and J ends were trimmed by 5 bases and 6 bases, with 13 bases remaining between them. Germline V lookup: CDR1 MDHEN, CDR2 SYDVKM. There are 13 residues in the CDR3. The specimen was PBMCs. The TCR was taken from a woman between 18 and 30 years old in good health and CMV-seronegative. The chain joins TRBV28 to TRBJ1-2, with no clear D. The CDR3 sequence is CASSPPGRNGYTF. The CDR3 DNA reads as TGTGCCAGCAGTCCCCCGGGGAGAAATGGCTACACCTTC.